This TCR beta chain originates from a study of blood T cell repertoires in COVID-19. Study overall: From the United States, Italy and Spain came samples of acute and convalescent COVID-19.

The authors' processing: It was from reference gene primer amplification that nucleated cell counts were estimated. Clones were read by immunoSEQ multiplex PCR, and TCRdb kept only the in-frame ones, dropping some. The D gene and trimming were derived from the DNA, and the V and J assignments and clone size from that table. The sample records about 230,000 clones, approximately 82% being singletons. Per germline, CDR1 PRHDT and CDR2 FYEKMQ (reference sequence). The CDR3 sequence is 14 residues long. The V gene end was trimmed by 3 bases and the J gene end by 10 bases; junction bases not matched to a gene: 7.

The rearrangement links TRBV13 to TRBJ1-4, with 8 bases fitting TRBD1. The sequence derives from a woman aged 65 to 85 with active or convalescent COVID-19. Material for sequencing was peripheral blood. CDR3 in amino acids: CASSLRTGTRKLFF. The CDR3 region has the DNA TGTGCCAGCAGCTTGAGGACAGGGACCCGAAAACTGTTTTTT.